The source of this TCR beta chain is a study of cytomegalovirus exposure and HLA in healthy donors. Study-level findings and limits: By a later analysis, the bulk of CMV-associated TCR beta chains appeared HLA-restricted. Analysis was carried out at a later point, and it linked a missense DCLRE1C variant to TCR beta V- and J-gene trimming. Donor immune exposure was known only as CMV serostatus.

Details on this clone: Its antigen is still unknown.

The PCR used 60 Vbeta and 13 Jbeta primers. The assay was immunoSEQ multiplex PCR, and TCRdb's table has in-frame clones only and misses some. The sample carries about 110,000 clones, under 90% recorded once. Unrecorded immune exposures were likely, despite nominal health at sampling. This CDR3 region has 17 residues. With 2 bases removed from V and 0 bases from J, the gap between germline ends came to 11 bases. Germline values: CDR1 SGHAT, CDR2 FQDESV (reference sequence). This receptor was taken from a woman in her twenties or thirties in good health and CMV-seronegative. The sequenced sample consisted of PBMCs. This sequence joins TRBV11-1 and TRBJ2-6; tentative D call: TRBD2 (6 bases). The CDR3 nucleotides are TGTGCCAGCAGCTTATACGGGAGTAACTCTGGGGCCAACGTCCTGACTTTC. Translation gives CASSLYGSNSGANVLTF.